The 20 T cell receptor beta chains listed next were all sequenced from one sample in a study of shared clonotypes between healthy human individuals. Naive CD8 cells lacked CD45RO, underwent positive selection for CCR7 and left out terminally differentiated effector memory CD45RA+ cells. Measured with immunoSEQ multiplex PCR; TCRdb has only the in-frame clones, and not every one. The top ten clones hold 0.2% to 0.25% of a sample with under 1 million clones, around 96% of them seen once. Material for sequencing was naive CD8+ T cells sorted from blood. The receptors here all came from a young man in good health.

The chain recombines TRBV13 with TRBJ2-1; possibly TRBD1 or TRBD2 for D (5 bases each). Germline V gene sequence: CDR1 PRHDT, CDR2 FYEKMQ (reference sequence). This CDR3 is 14 amino acids long. Trimming pared 5 bases from V and 4 bases from J, leaving 12 bases between. Here the CDR3 reads CASSPGTEYNEQFF. DNA of the CDR3: TGTGCCAGCAGCCCCGGGACCGAGTACAATGAGCAGTTCTTC.

The CDR3 DNA reads TGCGCCAGCAGTGAGTCGAGTAGCGGAGAATACAATGAGCAGTTCTTC. Its translation: CASSESSSGEYNEQFF. The chain recombines TRBV10-1 with TRBJ2-1; TRBD2 is a possible D gene (6 bases). CDR1 is WNHNN and CDR2 is SYGVQD in the germline V gene (reference sequence). The CDR3 has 16 residues. Trimming took 0 bases from V and 4 from J, leaving 13 bases between them.

The chain has TRBV5-1 and TRBJ2-7; possibly TRBD1 for D (5 bases). CDR1 SGHRS and CDR2 YFSETQ come from the germline V gene. The CDR3 has 13 amino acids. V gave up 1 base and J gave up 2 bases, with 7 bases separating them. The CDR3 DNA reads as TGCGCCAGCAGCTTGAGCAGGGCCTACGAGCAGTACTTC. As protein: CASSLSRAYEQYF.

V usage is TRBV4-2 and J usage is TRBJ1-1; TRBD1 is a possible D gene (5 bases). The V gene's germline CDR1 is LGHNA and CDR2 YNFKEQ. V dropped 1 base and J dropped 4 bases, with 10 bases sitting between them. CDR3 size: 14 residues. The DNA for the CDR3 is TGTGCCAGCAGCCAAGGGGGCAGGGCCACTGAAGCTTTCTTT. Protein product: CASSQGGRATEAFF.

The chain joins TRBV27 to TRBJ2-7, with TRBD2 matching over 9 bases. Germline lookup yields CDR1 MNHEY and CDR2 SMNVEV (reference sequence). The trim removed 7 bases at V and 1 base at J, leaving 17 bases unmatched. CDR3 size: 18 residues. The CDR3: CASTSGTVAGEGSYEQYF. The CDR3 DNA is TGTGCCAGCACCTCCGGGACAGTAGCGGGAGAGGGTTCCTACGAGCAGTACTTC.

The V and J genes are TRBV14 and TRBJ2-7, with D uncertain. The CDR3 spans 17 residues. CDR1 is SGHDN and CDR2 is FVKESK in the germline V gene. V was cut by 0 bases and J by 5 bases, with 20 bases left in between. As DNA, the CDR3 is TGTGCCAGCAGCCAAGAATCCTGGCGACCCCTAGGAGACGAGCAGTACTTC. Translating gives CASSQESWRPLGDEQYF.

CDR3 in DNA: TGTGCCAGCAGCTTAGAGCTCGACAGGGGTCATGGAAACACCATATATTTT. Its translation is CASSLELDRGHGNTIYF. The genes are TRBV7-9 and TRBJ1-3; 8 bases match TRBD1. CDR1 is SEHNR, CDR2 FQNEAQ, per germline (reference sequence). The CDR3 spans 17 residues. With 1 base clipped from V and 3 bases from J, the junction kept 8 bases outside the gene matches.

The count of this clone is one. V gene TRBV5-1 combines with J gene TRBJ2-7; 12 nucleotides agree with TRBD2. Unmatched junction bases numbered 14, after V lost 0 bases and J lost 1 base. The CDR3 contains 20 residues. CDR1 is SGHRS, CDR2 YFSETQ, per germline. The CDR3 DNA follows: TGCGCCAGCAGCTTGGGGGTGGACTTCGGACTAGCGGGGATGTCCTACGAGCAGTACTTC. This sequence encodes CASSLGVDFGLAGMSYEQYF.

The chain carries TRBV7-9 and TRBJ2-7; either TRBD1 or TRBD2 may supply D (5 bases each). Trimming removed 8 bases from V and 3 bases from J, with 14 bases in between. Germline lookup yields CDR1 SEHNR and CDR2 FQNEAQ (reference sequence). This CDR3 contains 13 residues. The DNA for the CDR3 is TGTGCCAGCGGGGGAGTCCAAGGCTACGAGCAGTACTTC. Amino acid sequence: CASGGVQGYEQYF.

The chain has TRBV10-3 and TRBJ2-5; 11 bases fit TRBD2. The CDR3 totals 16 residues. V gave up 6 bases and J gave up 1 base; unmatched junction bases: 7. Germline V CDR1 and CDR2: ENHRY, SYGVKD. This CDR3 is CAISSTSGTLQETQYF. CDR3 coding DNA: TGTGCCATCAGCTCGACTAGCGGGACCCTCCAAGAGACCCAGTACTTC.

The chain recombines TRBV9 with TRBJ2-3, with a possible D match to TRBD2 (6 bases). The CDR3 has 15 residues. The germline V and J ends were trimmed by 0 bases and 1 base, with 9 bases remaining between them. Germline CDR1 reads SGDLS; CDR2 reads YYNGEE. As DNA, the CDR3 is TGTGCCAGCAGCGTAGCGGGAGTGGGCACAGATACGCAGTATTTT. Its translation: CASSVAGVGTDTQYF.

The rearrangement links TRBV11-2 to TRBJ2-7; no clear D. This CDR3 is built from 16 residues. Germline values: CDR1 SGHAT, CDR2 FQNNGV. Trimming removed 5 bases from V and 5 bases from J, with 22 bases in between. This CDR3 reads CASSPRSRSQWNEQYF. The DNA of the CDR3 is TGTGCCAGCAGCCCTCGGAGCCGTTCCCAATGGAACGAGCAGTACTTC.

The rearrangement joins TRBV6-5 to TRBJ1-1, with 7 bases identical to TRBD1. The CDR3 consists of 13 residues. Germline V gene sequence: CDR1 MNHEY, CDR2 SVGAGI. The ends lost 2 bases at V and 7 bases at J; junction bases unmatched: 4. CDR3 nucleotide sequence: TGTGCCAGCAGTTACGGGACAGCGAGTGAAGCTTTCTTT. Translation gives CASSYGTASEAFF.

The chain uses TRBV4-3 and TRBJ1-1; D remains ambiguous. The V gene's germline CDR1 is LGHNA and CDR2 YSLEER. This CDR3 has 14 residues. V was clipped by 2 bases and J by 5 bases, with 12 bases between them. DNA for the CDR3: TGCGCCAGCAGCCAAAGCCAAGAAGGGACTGAAGCTTTCTTT. Its translation is CASSQSQEGTEAFF.

J is TRBJ2-6 and V is TRBV29-1; TRBD1 might be the D (5 bases). Germline CDR1 SQVTM, CDR2 ANQGSEA. The CDR3 is 15 amino acids. Trimming shortened V by 1 base and J by 0 bases, and 7 bases separated the two germline ends. CDR3 coding DNA: TGCAGCGTTGAAGTAGGGGACTCTGGGGCCAACGTCCTGACTTTC. Its protein product is CSVEVGDSGANVLTF.

DNA of the CDR3: TGTGCCAGCAGTGAAATAGCGGGAGTAGGGAATGAGCAGTTCTTC. It yields the protein CASSEIAGVGNEQFF. The rearrangement joins TRBV25-1 to TRBJ2-1; 9 bases align to TRBD2. Germline-derived CDR1 and CDR2 are MGHDK and SYGVNS. The CDR3 contains 15 residues. V lost 2 bases, J lost 7 bases, and 6 bases stayed unmatched.

This clone was observed once. This chain joins TRBV4-3 and TRBJ2-7, with TRBD1 matching over 7 bases. Trimming cost V 0 bases and J 3 bases; bases outside gene matches: 5. Germline V lookup: CDR1 LGHNA, CDR2 YSLEER. The CDR3 runs to 15 residues. The CDR3 is CASSQDLTGIYEQYF. The CDR3 region has the DNA TGCGCCAGCAGCCAAGATTTGACAGGGATCTACGAGCAGTACTTC.

This chain joins TRBV27 and TRBJ2-3; D unclear. The CDR3 is made up of 14 amino acids. Trimming removed 1 base at V and 2 bases at J, with 7 bases between. Germline loops: CDR1 MNHEY, CDR2 SMNVEV (reference sequence). CDR3 region: CASSLLDHTDTQYF. The DNA of the CDR3 is TGTGCCAGCAGTTTATTAGATCACACAGATACGCAGTATTTT.

The rearrangement joins TRBV14 to TRBJ2-1, with D possibly being TRBD2 (5 bases). The germline V and J ends were trimmed by 2 bases and 8 bases, with 16 bases remaining between them. This CDR3 is built from 15 residues. The germline CDR1 and CDR2 sequences are SGHDN and FVKESK. The CDR3, as DNA: TGTGCCAGCAGCCAACGGGGTCTTGGAATCGATGAGCAGTTCTTC. This gives the protein CASSQRGLGIDEQFF. Looking up the rest from reference TRBV14 and TRBJ2-1 gives the full variable domain: EAGVTQFPSHSVIEKGQTVTLRCDPISGHDNLYWYRRVMGKEIKFLLHFVKESKQDESGMPNNRFLAERTGGTYSTLKVQPAELEDSGVYFCASSQRGLGIDEQFFGPGTRLTVL.

With respect to this clone: Because the CDR3 is missing its conserved closing phenylalanine or tryptophan, this is likely a read error. The DNA is omitted, as the CDR3 cannot be located on it reliably, and the CDR3 follows TCRdb's listing. The chain couples TRBV7-9 to TRBJ1-4. CDR1 is SEHNR and CDR2 is FQNEAQ in the germline V gene (reference sequence). The CDR3 length is 14 residues, termini included. The CDR3 here is CASSGGAGRTGLLV.